The clone carrying this TCR beta chain showed up just once. Its antigen is currently unknown. The CDR3 runs to 13 residues. Trimming shortened V by 3 bases and J by 0 bases, and 6 bases separated the two germline ends. Per germline, CDR1 SGHKS and CDR2 YYEKEE (reference sequence). The data belong to a study of shared clonotypes between healthy human individuals. Produced via immunoSEQ multiplex PCR; TCRdb's table is partial and in-frame only. The data show hundreds of thousands of clones, approximately 97% seen once. Overall study results and limits: Estimated clonotype richness was generally higher in naive than memory subsets.

This TCR was sampled from a woman in her thirties in good health. This chain connects TRBV5-5 to TRBJ2-5, with D possibly being TRBD1 (5 bases). The source material was naive CD4+ T cells sorted from blood. Subset indicated: CD45RA+ positively selected. The CDR3 coding sequence is TGTGCCAGCAGCTCGACAGACCAAGAGACCCAGTACTTC. Protein sequence: CASSSTDQETQYF.